The subject of this entry is one T cell receptor (beta chain). Its antigen is undetermined. The CDR3 consists of 13 residues. Germline V gene lookup returns CDR1 LNHDA and CDR2 SQIVND (reference sequence). The data derive from a study of T cell responses to AZD1222 COVID-19 vaccine. Points from the study as a whole: Increased Spike-specific TCR breadth and depth were observed after two AZD1222 doses.

Some clones are missing from TCRdb's copy, which holds only in-frame ones; the method was immunoSEQ multiplex PCR. Of 90,000 to 95,000 clones listed, 70% to 90% were seen once; the top ten hold 9.5% to 13%. The sample here was peripheral blood, taken 28 days after the second AZD1222 dose. The genes are TRBV19 and TRBJ1-2; 9 bases are a match to TRBD1. This TCR came from an adult who received the AZD1222 COVID-19 vaccine. Here the CDR3 reads CASEQGAQGGYTF. The CDR3 DNA reads TGTGCGAGTGAACAGGGGGCCCAGGGTGGCTACACCTTC. The variable domain in full, with the rest retrieved from reference TRBV19 and TRBJ1-2, is DGGITQSPKYLFRKEGQNVTLSCEQNLNHDAMYWYRQDPGQGLRLIYYSQIVNDFQKGDIAEGYSVSREKKESFPLTVTSAQKNPTAFYLCASEQGAQGGYTFGSGTRLTVV.